This T cell receptor beta chain was sequenced for a study of identical twins. Germline CDR1 and CDR2: MNHEY and SVGEGT. V lost 0 bases to trimming and J lost 10 bases; unmatched junction nucleotides: 9. The CDR3 consists of 15 residues. TCRdb reanalysed the 5' RACE reads using MiXCR and keeps one entry per CDR3 protein. The table lists more than 400,000 distinct CDR3 sequences, roughly 15% of them singletons. The data also belong to a second study, concerning yellow fever vaccine responses in identical twins. As that study records: Twins' vaccine T cell response reportedly gave the appearance of partial convergence and partial personalization.

The chain links TRBV6-2 or TRBV6-3 to TRBJ2-1; 7 nucleotides match TRBD1. The sequenced sample consisted of CD4+ T cells sorted from blood. The sequence was obtained from a woman under 30 in good health. The CDR3 DNA reads as TGTGCCAGCAGTTACTCAAGACAGGGTGGTGGAGAGCAGTTCTTC. The encoded protein is CASSYSRQGGGEQFF.